This T cell receptor beta chain is from a study of Ad26.COV2.S vaccination and SARS-CoV-2 variants. Study background: The trial was COV1001 and the donor's arm was Ad26.COV2.S. Study-wide findings and caveats: Spike-specific TCR breadth was greater in vaccine than placebo recipients.

Regarding treatment: about 20 received Ad26.COV2.S at low or high dose, single or two shots; 5 received placebo; per-sample allocation not given. Sampling happened 63 days after the first vaccine or placebo injection. Germline trimming cut 6 bases from V and 5 bases from J; bases unmatched to any gene: 4. The CDR3 has 14 residues. Germline loops: CDR1 MNHEY, CDR2 SVGAGI. Assay: immunoSEQ multiplex PCR; the TCRdb copy retains only in-frame clones and omits some. The sample includes roughly 680,000 clones, 89% of them seen just once. Worth noting for this clone: What it recognizes is unknown. This same CDR3 is encoded by further DNA sequences in the sample.

The chain combines TRBV6-5 with TRBJ2-7, with 13 bases that match TRBD2. The sequence was collected from a person aged 18 to 59 who received the Ad26.COV2.S COVID-19 vaccine or a placebo. Here the sequenced sample was peripheral blood, taken in a trial of Ad26.COV2.S vaccine versus placebo. The CDR3 protein is CASSLGLAGDEQYF. In DNA, the CDR3 is TGTGCCAGCAGCCTCGGACTAGCGGGAGACGAGCAGTACTTC.